This T cell receptor beta chain originates from a study of T cell repertoires in cytomegalovirus infection. On the study more broadly: CMV infection and matching HLA type were both indicated by public TCR beta signatures. General study results and limits: In two of eight donors, the top clonotype was HLA-C-restricted CMV-specific. Using cumulative public TCR beta family frequency, the authors identified those who carried CMV together with the relevant HLA.

TCRdb reprocessed the reads with MiXCR, giving one entry per CDR3 protein. The sample gives roughly 160,000 distinct CDR3 sequences, about 22% of which show up once; 25% is in the top ten. CDR3 length: 16 amino acids. The V end lost 5 bases, the J end lost 5 bases, and 19 bases lay between the germline ends. Germline lookup yields CDR1 MDHEN and CDR2 SYDVKM. This clonotype has just a few counts. As yet, its antigen is unknown. The receptor comes from a human donor in good health (CMV status not recorded). Some clones in this sample may be carry-over from other donors' samples. The chain combines TRBV28 with TRBJ2-1, with D maybe TRBD2 (5 bases). The sequencing here drew on CD8+ T cells from cultured PBMCs, taken from culture after CMV antigen stimulation. The CDR3 sequence: CASSPTTRWENNEQFF. CDR3 nucleotides: TGTGCCAGCAGTCCGACTACTAGATGGGAAAACAATGAGCAGTTCTTC.